The 9 T cell receptor beta chains below come from one sample, sequenced in a study of blood T cell repertoires in COVID-19. The table came from immunoSEQ multiplex PCR; TCRdb's copy has only in-frame clones and leaves some out. The profile shows roughly 77,000 clones, around nine tenths of them singletons. The specimen was peripheral blood. Source of these receptors: a man in his fifties or sixties with active COVID-19.

The chain uses TRBV2 and TRBJ1-1; no clear D. Germline loops: CDR1 SNHLY, CDR2 FYNNEI. The CDR3 length is 12 residues. Trimming removed 6 bases from V and 0 bases from J, with 5 bases in between. In DNA, the CDR3 is TGTGCCAGCAGGCGGGTGAACACTGAAGCTTTCTTT. Encoded protein: CASRRVNTEAFF.

In DNA form, the CDR3 reads TGTGCCAGCACAGTCTCAGGGGGCTCAACCGGGGAGCTGTTTTTT. As protein: CASTVSGGSTGELFF. The chain employs TRBV3-1 (or the pseudogene TRBV3-2) and TRBJ2-2; 8 bases agree with TRBD1. The CDR3 totals 15 residues. CDR1 LGHDT and CDR2 YNNKEL come from the germline V gene (reference sequence). V dropped 7 bases and J dropped 5; count of bases not matched to a gene: 9.

This clone has a single count. The J gene is TRBJ1-5, the V gene TRBV28, with D maybe TRBD1 (5 bases). Trimming removed 2 bases from V and 7 bases from J, with 15 bases in between. The germline gives CDR1 MDHEN, CDR2 SYDVKM. The CDR3 totals 15 residues. CDR3 in DNA: TGTGCCAGCAGTTTAGGGCAGGGCGATTACCAGCCCCAGCATTTT. Translation: CASSLGQGDYQPQHF.

The V and J genes are TRBV12-5 and TRBJ2-5, with D hard to call. The CDR3 sequence is 14 residues long. V was shortened by 0 bases and J by 3 bases, with 8 bases between the two germline ends. The germline CDR1 and CDR2 sequences are LGHNT and FRNRAP. The chain's CDR3 is CASGLVPQEETQYF. In nucleotides, the CDR3 is TGTGCTAGTGGTTTGGTACCGCAGGAAGAGACCCAGTACTTC.

The V gene is TRBV5-4, the J gene TRBJ2-7; 8 bases are shared with TRBD2. Germline assignment: CDR1 SGHNT and CDR2 YYREEE (reference sequence). Germline trimming cut 4 bases from V and 0 bases from J; bases unmatched to any gene: 3. The CDR3 contains 14 residues. This CDR3 reads CASSPGGSSYEQYF. In DNA, the CDR3 is TGTGCCAGCAGCCCGGGGGGGAGCTCCTACGAGCAGTACTTC.

The chain carries TRBV3-1 (or the pseudogene TRBV3-2) and TRBJ1-2; TRBD1 might be the D (5 bases). Trimming pared 2 bases from V and 4 bases from J, leaving 8 bases between. The CDR3 length is 13 residues. From germline, CDR1 is LGHDT and CDR2 YNNKEL (reference sequence). CDR3 region: CASSQLQAYGYTF. For the CDR3, the DNA is TGTGCCAGCAGCCAACTACAGGCCTATGGCTACACCTTC.

This clone appeared a single time. CDR3 protein: CATTPGLTKTTYNEQFF. CDR3 coding DNA: TGTGCCACCACTCCGGGACTAACAAAAACAACATACAATGAGCAGTTCTTC. This chain joins TRBV15 and TRBJ2-1, with 7 bases fitting TRBD2. J lost 4 bases, V lost 7 bases, and 16 bases had no gene match. Germline V gene lookup returns CDR1 LNHNV and CDR2 YYDKDF (reference sequence). This CDR3 is 17 amino acids long.

V usage is TRBV28 and J usage is TRBJ2-5; D might be TRBD2 (5 bases). The CDR3 contains 17 residues. V shed 2 bases and J shed 7 bases, with 23 bases lying between them. Germline V gene lookup returns CDR1 MDHEN and CDR2 SYDVKM. The CDR3 sequence: CASSLIGSAAYPGTQYF. The CDR3 nucleotides are TGTGCCAGCAGTTTAATAGGGTCAGCGGCTTATCCAGGGACCCAGTACTTC.

V is TRBV23-1 and J is TRBJ2-1; D is possibly TRBD1 (6 bases). TRBV23-1 is an ORF for which the function is uncertain. V lost 4 bases to trimming and J lost 7 bases, with 20 bases between them. CDR3 length: 16 amino acids. The CDR3 here is CASSLPGAPPRNEQFF. CDR3 DNA: TGCGCCAGCAGTCTCCCAGGGGCCCCACCAAGGAATGAGCAGTTCTTC.